The present entry profiles one TCR beta chain with its context. The target antigen is unknown. This sample was included in a study of T cell repertoires in cytomegalovirus infection. About the research overall: In the study, CMV epitopes included recently identified HLA-C-restricted and well-studied HLA-B-restricted ones. Signatures in public TCR beta sequences pointed to both CMV infection and matching HLA type.

Findings and caveats of the study: Individuals carrying CMV plus the relevant HLA were identified by cumulative frequency of public TCR beta families. CMV-specific TCR beta clonotypes restricted by HLA-C were the ones dominating the ex vivo response.

Each CDR3 protein is one row after TCRdb ran MiXCR on the reads. The table shows roughly 350,000 distinct CDR3 sequences, with about 32% occurring only once. The clonotype comes from a human donor in good health (CMV status not recorded). Some clones in this sample may be carry-over from other donors' samples. The sequenced sample was cultured PBMCs, obtained from culture after CMV antigen stimulation.

The CDR3 nucleotides are TGTGCCAGCAGTTCGGACAGGGATTATCAGCCCCAGCATTTT. Amino acids: CASSSDRDYQPQHF. The chain is built from TRBV7-2 and TRBJ1-5, with TRBD1 identical over 8 bases. Germline assignment: CDR1 SGHTA and CDR2 FQGNSA. The CDR3 is 14 amino acids. The trim removed 6 bases at V and 5 bases at J, leaving 6 bases unmatched.